The 24 T cell receptor beta chains in this list originate from one sample, sequenced in a study of T cells in Graves' hyperthyroidism and ophthalmopathy. RNA transcripts gave rise to amplified TCR beta CDR3 regions. The TCR CDR3 first-round RT-PCR relied on the HTBI primer set. Via MiXCR, TCRdb re-called the multiplex PCR reads, giving one row per CDR3 protein. This sample has hundreds of thousands of distinct CDR3 sequences, with around 14% found just once. The material sequenced was blood. These receptors were obtained from a woman between 18 and 29 years old with Graves' hyperthyroidism.

This clonotype came up many times. This chain's CDR3 is CASSILLAVSSYNEQFF. The DNA for the CDR3 is TGTGCCAGTAGTATCCTTTTAGCGGTGAGCTCCTACAATGAGCAGTTCTTC. This sequence joins TRBV19 and TRBJ2-1, with a possible D match to TRBD2 (6 bases). The V and J ends lost 3 bases and 0 bases respectively, with 15 bases between them. The length of the CDR3 is 17 residues. Germline V CDR1 and CDR2: LNHDA, SQIVND (reference sequence).

There are many counts of this clonotype. The CDR3 region has the DNA TGTGCCAGTACTCTCGGGACAGGGAACACTGAAGCTTTCTTT. It translates to CASTLGTGNTEAFF. V gene TRBV19 combines with J gene TRBJ1-1; 8 nucleotides align to TRBD1. Trimming removed 7 bases from V and 1 base from J; junction bases left unmatched: 5. This CDR3 comprises 14 residues. CDR1 is LNHDA, CDR2 SQIVND, per germline (reference sequence).

The V call is TRBV6-1, the J call TRBJ1-5; possibly TRBD1 for D (5 bases). Germline CDR1 MNHNS, CDR2 SASEGT. The ends were cut back, 6 bases at V and 6 bases at J, with 21 bases in the middle. The CDR3 extends over 16 amino acids. The CDR3 DNA follows: TGTGCCAGCAGCATATCCCCCGGGGGAGGTATTCAGCCCCAGCATTTT. It translates to CASSISPGGGIQPQHF.

This clonotype appeared many times. V is TRBV2 and J is TRBJ2-7; possible D gene TRBD1, 5 bases. The germline V gene has CDR1 SNHLY and CDR2 FYNNEI. V was cut by 8 bases and J by 0 bases, with 11 bases left in between. This CDR3 comprises 13 residues. The CDR3 DNA sequence: TGTGCCAGCGGGCGACAGAGCTCCTACGAGCAGTACTTC. This gives the protein CASGRQSSYEQYF.

Many counts were recorded for this clonotype. The J gene is TRBJ2-7, the V gene TRBV12-5, with D possibly called TRBD1 or TRBD2 (7 bases each). Germline CDR1 LGHNT, CDR2 FRNRAP. This CDR3 has 13 amino acids. V lost 3 bases and J lost 6, with 12 bases in between. CDR3 DNA sequence: TGTGCTAGTGGTTTAGGCAGGGGGGGCGAGCAGTACTTC. It codes for CASGLGRGGEQYF.

This clonotype was picked up a small number of times. The V call is TRBV5-4, the J call TRBJ2-3; D is ambiguous. Germline V gene lookup returns CDR1 SGHNT and CDR2 YYREEE (reference sequence). The V and J ends lost 1 base and 6 bases respectively, with 9 bases between them. The CDR3 consists of 13 residues. The CDR3: CASSLSISDTQYF. DNA for the CDR3: TGTGCCAGCAGCTTGTCCATATCTGATACGCAGTATTTT.

Many counts were recorded for this clonotype. The chain recombines TRBV3-1 with TRBJ2-2; D gene ambiguous. Germline lookup yields CDR1 LGHDT and CDR2 YNNKEL (reference sequence). The germline V and J ends were trimmed by 2 bases and 8 bases, with 3 bases remaining between them. The CDR3 runs to 11 residues. CDR3 region: CASSQKGELFF. CDR3 nucleotides: TGTGCCAGCAGCCAAAAAGGGGAGCTGTTTTTT.

The sample holds many counts of this clonotype. This rearrangement joins TRBV7-2 to TRBJ2-1, with D perhaps TRBD1 (6 bases). The CDR3 contains 12 residues. Looked up from germline, CDR1 is SGHTA and CDR2 is FQGNSA. V was trimmed by 5 bases and J by 6 bases, leaving 8 bases between them. The CDR3 protein is CASSKDSNEQFF. CDR3 sequence (DNA): TGTGCCAGCAGCAAGGACAGCAATGAGCAGTTCTTC.

The gene calls are TRBV2 and TRBJ2-5; the D is unclear. The V and J ends lost 6 bases and 5 bases respectively, with 10 bases between them. This CDR3 is 12 amino acids long. The germline gives CDR1 SNHLY, CDR2 FYNNEI. The CDR3 loop is CASRRVLETQYF. Here the CDR3 DNA reads TGTGCCAGCAGAAGGGTACTCGAGACCCAGTACTTC.

The chain carries TRBV20-1 and TRBJ1-3, with TRBD1 identical over 7 bases. CDR3 length equals 14 residues. The V segment lost 3 bases and the J segment 4 bases; nucleotides outside the gene matches: 6. Per the germline V gene, CDR1 is DFQATT and CDR2 is SNEGSKA (reference sequence). The chain's CDR3 is CSARPRGPGNTIYF. CDR3 coding DNA: TGCAGTGCTAGGCCGAGGGGGCCCGGAAACACCATATATTTT.

This clonotype was seen at least ten times. The chain joins TRBV19 to TRBJ2-7; D ambiguous. V lost 6 bases, J lost 0 bases, and 9 bases lay in between. This CDR3 has 13 residues. Germline V lookup: CDR1 LNHDA, CDR2 SQIVND (reference sequence). The DNA for the CDR3 is TGTGCCAGTAGCCGGGTCGACTCCTACGAGCAGTACTTC. Amino acid sequence: CASSRVDSYEQYF.

This clonotype showed up many times. The chain combines TRBV20-1 with TRBJ2-4; D gene ambiguous. This CDR3 is built from 15 residues. Between the trimmed V and J ends, which lost 1 base and 6 bases, there was a span of 16 bases. Looked up from germline, CDR1 is DFQATT and CDR2 is SNEGSKA (reference sequence). The CDR3 DNA reads TGCAGTGCTAGAGGGGATTTTAGCTCGGGAAACATTCAGTACTTC. It yields the protein CSARGDFSSGNIQYF.

This clonotype was observed many times. The chain is built from TRBV18 and TRBJ1-6; D not resolved. This CDR3 is built from 14 residues. V was cut by 6 bases and J by 6 bases, with 12 bases left in between. Germline assignment: CDR1 KGHSH and CDR2 LQKENI. In nucleotides, the CDR3 is TGTGCCAGCTCGCCCTCCCAGACTAATTCACCCCTCCACTTT. This encodes CASSPSQTNSPLHF.

The CDR3 sequence: CASTPGGADTQYF. CDR3 nucleotides: TGTGCCAGTACCCCTGGGGGAGCAGATACGCAGTATTTT. The chain is built from TRBV19 and TRBJ2-3; D possibly matches TRBD1 or TRBD2 (5 bases each). This CDR3 comprises 13 residues. Germline-derived CDR1 and CDR2 are LNHDA and SQIVND (reference sequence). Trimming took 7 bases from V and 4 from J, leaving 12 bases between them.

In this sample, this clonotype turned up many times. The chain recombines TRBV27 with TRBJ1-5, with 8 bases that match TRBD1. Per the germline V gene, CDR1 is MNHEY and CDR2 is SMNVEV (reference sequence). The CDR3 is 13 amino acids. V was clipped by 6 bases and J by 6 bases; unmatched bases: 4. The chain's CDR3 is CASRSQGVQPQHF. The DNA for the CDR3 is TGTGCCAGCAGGTCACAGGGGGTTCAGCCCCAGCATTTT.

The rearrangement uses TRBV11-1 and TRBJ2-1; TRBD2 agrees at 9 bases. The V gene end was trimmed by 5 bases and the J gene end by 7 bases; junction bases not matched to a gene: 6. CDR3 length: 14 residues. Looked up from germline, CDR1 is SGHAT and CDR2 is FQDESV (reference sequence). CDR3: CASSLTSGSNEQFF. As DNA, the CDR3 is TGTGCCAGCAGCCTTACTAGCGGGTCGAATGAGCAGTTCTTC.

This clonotype was seen only a few times. The chain joins TRBV19 to TRBJ2-1; 8 nucleotides match TRBD1. Germline assignment: CDR1 LNHDA and CDR2 SQIVND (reference sequence). Trimming took 5 bases from V and 6 from J; bases not matched to a gene: 6. CDR3 length: 14 residues. The CDR3 reads CASSSHDRGNEQFF. CDR3 nucleotides: TGTGCCAGTAGTTCCCATGACAGGGGCAATGAGCAGTTCTTC.

This clonotype was picked up a small number of times. V and J are TRBV5-1 and TRBJ2-5, with TRBD1 identical over 8 bases. V lost 6 bases, J lost 3 bases, and 10 bases stayed unmatched. The CDR3 is 15 amino acids. The germline gives CDR1 SGHRS, CDR2 YFSETQ. DNA of the CDR3: TGCGCCAGCACCTTTGGACAGGGTGTAAAAGAGACCCAGTACTTC. It specifies CASTFGQGVKETQYF.

This clonotype was recorded a few times. The chain joins TRBV13 to TRBJ2-3; no clear D. This CDR3 spans 14 amino acids. In germline, CDR1 is PRHDT, CDR2 FYEKMQ (reference sequence). V was clipped by 4 bases and J by 0 bases, with 8 bases between them. The CDR3 sequence: CASSSDMSTDTQYF. CDR3 in DNA: TGTGCCAGCAGCTCCGACATGAGCACAGATACGCAGTATTTT.

In this sample, this clonotype turned up once. This chain joins TRBV24-1 and TRBJ2-6; 9 nucleotides match TRBD1. V was clipped by 5 bases and J by 4 bases; unmatched bases: 2. CDR1 KGHDR and CDR2 SFDVKD come from the germline V gene. CDR3 length: 15 amino acids. The CDR3 nucleotides read TGTGCCACCAGTGGGACAGGGGCCGGGGCCAACGTCCTGACTTTC. It yields the protein CATSGTGAGANVLTF.

This clonotype occurred many times. The rearrangement links TRBV12-3 or TRBV12-4 to TRBJ2-7; 12 bases line up with TRBD1. The CDR3 is 14 amino acids. Unmatched junction bases numbered 5, after V lost 4 bases and J lost 7 bases. The CDR3, as DNA: TGTGCCAGCAGTTGGGACAGGGGGCCGGATGAGCAGTACTTC. This translates into CASSWDRGPDEQYF.

This sequence joins TRBV7-3 and TRBJ2-2; unclear D gene. The V gene's germline CDR1 is SGHTA and CDR2 FQGTGA. CDR3 length: 14 amino acids. Trimming removed 1 base at V and 6 bases at J, with 9 bases between. CDR3 nucleotide sequence: TGTGCCAGCAGCTTAAATCCGGGCTCCGGGGAGCTGTTTTTT. Translation gives CASSLNPGSGELFF.

This clonotype has at least ten counts. The chain couples TRBV29-1 to TRBJ1-4, with 7 bases identical to TRBD1. V was clipped by 4 bases and J by 4 bases; unmatched bases: 6. CDR3 length: 14 amino acids. Per germline, CDR1 SQVTM and CDR2 ANQGSEA. The CDR3 sequence: CSVGPGTVNEKLFF. DNA of the CDR3: TGCAGCGTTGGACCCGGGACAGTTAATGAAAAACTGTTTTTT. The variable domain in full, completed from reference TRBV29-1 and TRBJ1-4, reads SAVISQKPSRDICQRGTSLTIQCQVDSQVTMMFWYRQQPGQSLTLIATANQGSEATYESGFVIDKFPISRPNLTFSTLTVSNMSPEDSSIYLCSVGPGTVNEKLFFGSGTQLSVL.

The sample holds many counts of this clonotype. This sequence joins TRBV29-1 and TRBJ1-4; tentatively, D is TRBD1 (6 bases). Germline assignment: CDR1 SQVTM and CDR2 ANQGSEA. Trimming took off 7 bases at V and 11 bases at J, with 14 bases between the two ends. The CDR3 is 11 residues long. CDR3 coding DNA: TGCAGCGGCTTTGTGACAGGCAAACTGTTTTTT. Protein sequence: CSGFVTGKLFF.